This TCR beta chain was found in a study of blood T cell repertoires in COVID-19 (dated by TCRdb to 2020 to 2021). Concerning the study at large: Samples covering the acute and convalescent phases of COVID-19 were provided by collaborators in the United States, Italy and Spain. The prospective study material was composed of cDNA or gDNA derived from T cells, B-cell-depleted T cells, or PBMCs. The dataset comprised deeply sampled blood TCRbeta repertoires from subjects exposed to, actively infected with, or recovered from COVID-19. The repertoires were released in a freely available public database intended as a resource for research on the immune response to SARS-CoV-2. The samples were drawn from two sources: the first 160 participants of the ongoing ImmuneRACE study, and 1,000 to 1,500 subjects contributed by 6 global collaborators. The sample metadata nearly always contained a de-identified subject ID, COVID-19 status, age in years and sex. Where available, HLA class I and class II types were obtained from metadata supplied by the sample provider rather than from assay-based typing.

Enrolling through a virtual design, the prospective study's participants ranged in age from roughly 18 to 89 years and lived across more than 20 United States geographic areas. In the prospective study, cohorts were assigned on the basis of participant-reported clinical history obtained from a screening survey and a study questionnaire. For ImmuneRACE Cohort 3, a participant was defined as recovered based on two consecutive negative NP/OP PCR tests, clearance by a healthcare professional, or resolution of symptoms. Mobile phlebotomists in the prospective study collected whole blood, serum and a nasopharyngeal or oropharyngeal swab from every participant. Additional blood draws and questionnaires over a 2-month period could optionally be provided by prospective study participants. Blood samples from the prospective study were shipped frozen or at room temperature prior to DNA extraction. CDR1 and CDR2 were assigned from the germline V gene as KGHDR and SFDVKD. The junction carries 11 bases between V and J, which are trimmed by 9 bases and 5 bases respectively. Inclusive of the bounding cysteine and phenylalanine, the CDR3 is 12 residues long. Just the 36-base CDR3 DNA is kept, in frame starting at base 1.

The paper's findings and limits, for the study overall: The quantity of clinical and demographic metadata differed by source and by participant and was supplied without curation.

TCRbeta CDR3 regions were amplified from genomic DNA by means of the immunoSEQ Assay, a bias-controlled multiplex PCR. On the study's bioinformatics: The number of nucleated cells in each sample was estimated by amplification of reference gene primers within the assay. To quantify the absolute abundance of each unique TCRbeta CDR3 rearrangement, sequence reads were collapsed and filtered. Productive Simpson clonality was computed per sample as the square root of Simpson's diversity index over productive rearrangements. TCRdb re-hosts the immuneACCESS table, in-frame sequences only. Its copies lack some clones; in the studies checked, an unresolved V gene accounts for under half of them, and the cause for the rest is not known. V and J calls and clone size are those listed in that table; D and trimming were worked out from the DNA. In this sample the table shows about 270,000 clones, approximately 90% of which occur a single time. Around 16% of the sample belongs to the ten largest clones.

Concerning this clone itself: No antigen is known for it. No quality values exist for individual bases; no much larger clone is one base distant.

This sequence was found in a man aged 18-30 years who had recovered from COVID-19. The sequencing input was PBMCs or T cells enriched from blood (not recorded which). Recombination linked TRBV24-1 to TRBJ2-3; the D gene remains uncertain. The CDR3 region: CATSRLGDTQYF. The DNA reads as follows: TGTGCCACCTCACGCCTCGGAGATACGCAGTATTTT.